The present TCR beta chain was sequenced within a study of T cells after yellow fever vaccination. Notes on the study in general: Booster sampling recovered most clones from primary vaccination (roughly 97% CD4, approximately 88% CD8).

The sample holds a few counts of this clonotype. No antigen is known for it. Trimming at V came to 3 bases and at J to 2 bases, leaving 8 bases not matched to a gene. The germline gives CDR1 DFQATT, CDR2 SNEGSKA (reference sequence). CDR3 size: 15 residues. TCRdb re-derived calls from the 5' RACE reads in MiXCR, one entry per CDR3 protein. The sample consists of some 300,000 distinct CDR3 sequences, about 7.8% of them appearing once. The chain carries TRBV20-1 and TRBJ2-3, with 7 positions matching TRBD2. The source is a man between 18 and 35 years old who received the YFV17D yellow fever vaccine. The input for sequencing was PBMCs, taken roughly 45 days after the first yellow fever vaccination. DNA for the CDR3: TGCAGTGCTAGTACCGCTGCGGGGGTCACAGATACGCAGTATTTT. Residues: CSASTAAGVTDTQYF.